This T cell receptor beta chain originates from a study of cytomegalovirus exposure and HLA in healthy donors. Overall study findings and caveats: Common viral pathogens (according to a later analysis) appeared linked to several of the most significant clusters.

Both 60 Vbeta primers and 13 Jbeta primers went into the PCR. Sequencing was performed with immunoSEQ multiplex PCR; in TCRdb, only in-frame clones are kept and a portion is missing. The specimen's table records approximately 60,000 clones. To note about this clone: Its target is unknown.

V was shortened by 2 bases and J by 1 base, with 9 bases between the two germline ends. This CDR3 is built from 14 residues. Germline-derived CDR1 and CDR2 are SGHKS and YYEKEE (reference sequence). Source material: PBMCs. The clonotype originates from a man under 40 in good health and CMV-seropositive. This chain links TRBV5-5 with TRBJ1-2, with a tentative D call TRBD1 (6 bases). The CDR3 DNA reads TGTGCCAGCAGCTTAATAGGGGGTAACTATGGCTACACCTTC. Its translation: CASSLIGGNYGYTF.